This TCR beta chain is from a study of blood T cell repertoires in COVID-19. As for the study in general: COVID-19 samples, acute and convalescent, were from the United States, Italy and Spain. PBMCs, B-cell-depleted T cells, or T cells provided the cDNA or gDNA that made up the material.

Under the authors' procedure: Amplified reference gene primers provided the basis for estimating nucleated cell counts. Repertoires were generated with immunoSEQ multiplex PCR, while TCRdb's copy carries only in-frame clones and drops some. For V, J and clone size, that table is used; D and trimming come from the DNA. The sample includes around 130,000 clones, 84% of them seen just once. The specimen was peripheral blood. This TCR was recovered from a human donor in a cohort sampled during active COVID-19.

The CDR3 spells CAISARYTGENNYGYTF. The CDR3 nucleotides are TGTGCCATCAGTGCGCGCTATACAGGGGAAAATAACTATGGCTACACCTTC. J is TRBJ1-2 and V is TRBV10-3; 7 nucleotides agree with TRBD1. The CDR3 totals 17 residues. Losses at the gene ends were 4 bases for V and 1 base for J; bases not matched to a gene: 12. The germline V gene has CDR1 ENHRY and CDR2 SYGVKD.